The T cell receptor beta chain under discussion was sequenced for a study of shared clonotypes between healthy human individuals. Study background: Sampling drew on donors who were a couple of women and three men aged 18 to 49. Researchers assigned three CD4 naive, three CD4 memory, two CD8 naive and one CD8 memory plate to each donor.

This CDR3 has 15 amino acids. After removal of 0 bases from V and 2 bases from J, the junction contained 2 bases not matched to a gene. Germline assignment: CDR1 LGHNA and CDR2 YNFKEQ. Findings and caveats of the study: Naive subsets generally had larger estimated richness than memory subsets.

All of the donors resided in Nashville, Tennessee, and each was a Caucasian adult. The assay was immunoSEQ multiplex PCR, and TCRdb's table has in-frame clones only and misses some. Of about 2 million clones in the sample, 85% to 95% were seen once. About this clone itself: The antigen remains unidentified.

The sequence was collected from a man aged 18-30 years in good health. V is TRBV4-2 and J is TRBJ2-3, with 7 bases that match TRBD2. Sequencing was done on a sample of naive CD4+ T cells sorted from blood. Subset of the sample: CD45RA+ positively selected. CDR3 region: CASSQDGTTTDTQYF. Written as DNA, the CDR3 is TGTGCCAGCAGCCAAGACGGGACTACCACAGATACGCAGTATTTT.